The 8 T cell receptor beta chains below all came from one sample that was sequenced in a study of cytomegalovirus exposure and HLA in healthy donors. Use of 60 Vbeta and 13 Jbeta primers characterized the PCR. Assay: immunoSEQ multiplex PCR; the TCRdb copy retains only in-frame clones and omits some. The sample holds 150,000 to 200,000 clones, about 88% seen once. The sample comprised PBMCs. The receptors were sampled from a young woman in good health and CMV-seronegative.

The chain links TRBV2 to TRBJ1-2; no definite D call. CDR1 SNHLY and CDR2 FYNNEI come from the germline V gene. V was cut by 7 bases and J by 4 bases, with 16 bases left in between. The CDR3 runs 14 residues. The CDR3 sequence is CASTPSAGPYGYTF. Here the CDR3 DNA reads TGTGCCAGCACCCCCTCGGCAGGCCCCTATGGCTACACCTTC. Together with reference TRBV2 and TRBJ1-2, the CDR3 gives the full variable domain: EPEVTQTPSHQVTQMGQEVILRCVPISNHLYFYWYRQILGQKVEFLVSFYNNEISEKSEIFDDQFSVERPDGSNFTLKIRSTKLEDSAMYFCASTPSAGPYGYTFGSGTRLTVV.

The chain uses TRBV9 and TRBJ2-1, with unresolved D. Trimming pared 4 bases from V and 7 bases from J, leaving 18 bases between. Germline assignment: CDR1 SGDLS and CDR2 YYNGEE. CDR3 length: 15 amino acids. The CDR3 nucleotides read TGTGCCAGCAGCCCTAGTGTAGGAGTGGTTAATGAGCAGTTCTTC. Translating gives CASSPSVGVVNEQFF. Full variable domain (remainder filled in from reference TRBV9 and TRBJ2-1): DSGVTQTPKHLITATGQRVTLRCSPRSGDLSVYWYQQSLDQGLQFLIQYYNGEERAKGNILERFSAQQFPDLHSELNLSSLELGDSALYFCASSPSVGVVNEQFFGPGTRLTVL.

This chain uses TRBV7-9 with TRBJ1-1; no clear D. Trimming pared 4 bases from V and 7 bases from J, leaving 16 bases between. The CDR3 loop spans 14 amino acids. Germline loops: CDR1 SEHNR, CDR2 FQNEAQ (reference sequence). The CDR3 region is CASSSRAYDNEAFF. Here the CDR3 DNA reads TGTGCCAGCAGCTCGAGGGCCTATGATAATGAAGCTTTCTTT.

This chain connects TRBV9 to TRBJ1-2, with D possibly TRBD1 on 5 matching bases. This CDR3 has 15 amino acids. Looked up from germline, CDR1 is SGDLS and CDR2 is YYNGEE. V shed 4 bases and J shed 4 bases, with 17 bases lying between them. In nucleotides, the CDR3 is TGTGCCAGCAGCCCTGAGGGAGGGGCGGGCTATGGCTACACCTTC. Encoded protein: CASSPEGGAGYGYTF.

The chain links TRBV25-1 to TRBJ1-2; no firm D call. The CDR3 is 13 amino acids. Germline V gene lookup returns CDR1 MGHDK and CDR2 SYGVNS. The germline V and J ends were trimmed by 2 bases and 0 bases, with 4 bases remaining between them. CDR3 region: CASSEPANYGYTF. The CDR3 DNA reads as TGTGCCAGCAGTGAACCGGCTAACTATGGCTACACCTTC.

In its sample, this clone was seen once. The rearrangement links TRBV9 to TRBJ2-7; TRBD2 might be the D (6 bases). V lost 2 bases and J lost 2, with 11 bases in between. In germline, CDR1 is SGDLS, CDR2 YYNGEE. The CDR3 runs to 14 residues. In DNA form, the CDR3 reads TGTGCCAGCAGCGTTGGCGGGGAAACCTACGAGCAGTACTTC. The encoded protein is CASSVGGETYEQYF.

The V call is TRBV7-9, the J call TRBJ2-5; TRBD2 agrees at 11 bases. V lost 4 bases and J lost 6; bases outside the gene matches: 7. The CDR3 runs to 15 residues. Per germline, CDR1 SEHNR and CDR2 FQNEAQ (reference sequence). Here the CDR3 reads CASSYLTSGIQTQYF. The CDR3, as DNA: TGTGCCAGCAGCTATTTGACTAGCGGGATTCAGACCCAGTACTTC.

This chain joins TRBV4-1 and TRBJ1-1, with D perhaps matching TRBD1 (6 bases). The CDR3 totals 17 residues. Germline values: CDR1 MGHRA, CDR2 YSYEKL. The germline V and J ends were trimmed by 6 bases and 0 bases, with 20 bases remaining between them. The CDR3, as DNA: TGCGCCAGCAGGGACGCGGGGGGGCCAATTATGAACACTGAAGCTTTCTTT. It codes for CASRDAGGPIMNTEAFF.